These 6 T cell receptor beta chains were all obtained from the same sample, sequenced in a study of blood T cell repertoires in COVID-19. The protocol was immunoSEQ multiplex PCR, while the TCRdb copy is restricted to in-frame clones and leaves out a portion. The sample consists of about 240,000 clones, more than 85% of them appearing once. Material for sequencing was PBMCs or T cells enriched from blood (not recorded which). All receptors derive from a woman aged 30 to 39 who had recovered from COVID-19.

This clone came up once. CDR3 DNA: TGTGCCAGCTCACCGCGGCAGGGGGCAGGAAACACCATATATTTT. Protein product: CASSPRQGAGNTIYF. The rearrangement links TRBV18 to TRBJ1-3; TRBD1 agrees at 8 bases. J lost 4 bases, V lost 3 bases, and 5 bases had no gene match. This CDR3 region has 15 residues. Germline V gene sequence: CDR1 KGHSH, CDR2 LQKENI.

The V call is TRBV5-3, the J call TRBJ2-1; 7 bases are shared with TRBD2. TRBV5-3 is noted as an ORF with a role that remains uncertain. This CDR3 contains 17 residues. V lost 4 bases and J lost 4; bases outside the gene matches: 14. The CDR3 spells CARSDRRRSSGYNEQFF. DNA of the CDR3: TGTGCCAGAAGCGACCGTCGCAGGTCTAGCGGATACAATGAGCAGTTCTTC.

The rearrangement links TRBV19 to TRBJ1-4; D is possibly TRBD1 (6 bases). Germline V gives CDR1 LNHDA, CDR2 SQIVND (reference sequence). This CDR3 region has 15 residues. Trimming removed 6 bases at V and 3 bases at J, with 14 bases between. Written as DNA, the CDR3 is TGTGCCAGTAGAGCGCAGGGGATGGCTAATGAAAAACTGTTTTTT. Translating gives CASRAQGMANEKLFF.

This rearrangement joins TRBV29-1 to TRBJ1-2; 7 bases are shared with TRBD1. The germline gives CDR1 SQVTM, CDR2 ANQGSEA. V trimming: 1 base; J trimming: 7 bases; junction bases outside the gene matches: 6. This CDR3 is built from 13 residues. CDR3 nucleotide sequence: TGCAGCGTTGAAGCGACAGGGAGCAGTGGCTACACCTTC. As protein: CSVEATGSSGYTF. Complete variable domain (other parts from reference TRBV29-1 and TRBJ1-2): SAVISQKPSRDICQRGTSLTIQCQVDSQVTMMFWYRQQPGQSLTLIATANQGSEATYESGFVIDKFPISRPNLTFSTLTVSNMSPEDSSIYLCSVEATGSSGYTFGSGTRLTVV.

The V and J genes are TRBV18 and TRBJ1-4, with 8 bases matching TRBD1. Trimming removed 2 bases from V and 2 bases from J; junction bases left unmatched: 4. Germline lookup yields CDR1 KGHSH and CDR2 LQKENI. The CDR3 spans 16 residues. The CDR3 protein is CASSPSQGATNEKLFF. CDR3 bases: TGTGCCAGCTCACCATCGCAGGGGGCTACTAATGAAAAACTGTTTTTT.

V and J are TRBV5-5 and TRBJ2-3; a weak D match, TRBD1 (6 bases). V was pared by 4 bases and J by 2 bases, with 20 bases between. The CDR3 has 17 residues. CDR1 and CDR2 from the germline V gene are SGHKS and YYEKEE (reference sequence). The CDR3 sequence: CASSDNSGTPSTDTQYF. In DNA, the CDR3 is TGTGCCAGCAGCGATAATTCCGGGACACCCTCCACAGATACGCAGTATTTT.